The 6 T cell receptor beta chains below were found in one sample sequenced in a study of T cells in Graves' hyperthyroidism and ophthalmopathy. Regions amplified from RNA transcripts were the TCR beta CDR3 regions. HTBI primers drove first-round RT-PCR of the TCR CDR3. TCRdb processed the multiplex PCR reads anew with MiXCR; each CDR3 protein has one entry. The sample lists about 410,000 distinct CDR3 sequences, roughly 15% seen once, with roughly a fifth in the top ten. The sample comprised blood. All receptors come from a woman aged 25 to 39 with Graves' ophthalmopathy.

A note on this clonotype: The junction does not match germline at one end; this may be a read error. The V gene is TRBV7-2, the J gene TRBJ1-4; D may be TRBD1 (5 bases). The CDR3 loop spans 14 amino acids. Germline V gives CDR1 SGHTA, CDR2 FQGNSA. Written as DNA, the CDR3 is TGTGCCAGCAGTTTGGTCGGGACTAATGAACAACTGTTTTTT. Protein sequence: CASSLVGTNEQLFF. The entire variable domain, with the rest obtained from reference TRBV7-2 and TRBJ1-4, is as follows: GAGVSQSPSNKVTEKGKDVELRCDPISGHTALYWYRQSLGQGLEFLIYFQGNSAPDKSGLPSDRFSAERTGGSVSTLTIQRTQQEDSAVYLCASSLVGTNEQLFFGSGTQLSVL.

This chain links TRBV3-1 with TRBJ2-7; D perhaps matches TRBD2 (5 bases). Deletions cut 6 bases from V and 2 bases from J, with 14 bases between. The CDR3 runs 14 residues. Germline V gives CDR1 LGHDT, CDR2 YNNKEL (reference sequence). DNA of the CDR3: TGTGCCAGCAGACGCCGAGGGAAGGCCTACGAGCAGTACTTC. Translation: CASRRRGKAYEQYF.

The table lists this clonotype with a few counts. The chain employs TRBV12-3 or TRBV12-4 and TRBJ1-1; 10 bases map to TRBD1. V dropped 3 bases and J dropped 1; count of bases not matched to a gene: 2. This CDR3 spans 15 amino acids. The CDR3 protein is CASSLTGGKNTEAFF. DNA of the CDR3: TGTGCCAGCAGTTTGACAGGGGGCAAGAACACTGAAGCTTTCTTT.

In its sample, this clonotype was seen a few times. This sequence joins TRBV19 and TRBJ1-1, with D unresolved. Trimming stripped 9 bases from V and 1 base from J, with 9 bases between. Germline CDR1 and CDR2: LNHDA and SQIVND (reference sequence). This CDR3 is built from 12 residues. The CDR3 loop is CASGETNTEAFF. The CDR3 DNA sequence: TGTGCCAGCGGGGAGACGAACACTGAAGCTTTCTTT.

The table lists this clonotype with many counts. The J gene is TRBJ2-3, the V gene TRBV20-1; TRBD2 aligns across 10 bases. The germline gives CDR1 DFQATT, CDR2 SNEGSKA (reference sequence). Losses at the gene ends were 4 bases for V and 8 bases for J; bases not matched to a gene: 12. CDR3 length equals 15 residues. The CDR3 is CSATRGLAGATTQYF. CDR3 nucleotides: TGCAGTGCTACCAGGGGGCTAGCGGGGGCAACTACGCAGTATTTT.

This clonotype came up many times. This chain joins TRBV3-1 and TRBJ2-1, with 8 bases fitting TRBD2. Germline-derived CDR1 and CDR2 are LGHDT and YNNKEL (reference sequence). The junction had 4 bases not matched to a gene; V was cut back by 4 bases and J by 5 bases. The CDR3 has 14 amino acids. The CDR3 DNA reads as TGTGCCAGCAGCCCCCTTAGCGGGAACAATGAGCAGTTCTTC. Its protein is CASSPLSGNNEQFF.